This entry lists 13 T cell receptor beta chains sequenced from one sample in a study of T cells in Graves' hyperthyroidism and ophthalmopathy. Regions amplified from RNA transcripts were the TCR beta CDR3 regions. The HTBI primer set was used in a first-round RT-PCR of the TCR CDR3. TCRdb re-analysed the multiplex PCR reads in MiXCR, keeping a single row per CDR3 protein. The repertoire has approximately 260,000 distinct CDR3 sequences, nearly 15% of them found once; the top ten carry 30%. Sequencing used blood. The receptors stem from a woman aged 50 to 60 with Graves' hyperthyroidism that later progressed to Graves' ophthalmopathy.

DNA of the CDR3: TGTGCCAGCAGCTTAACAGGGGGATCCCAGCATTTT. Amino acid sequence: CASSLTGGSQHF. The chain links TRBV2 to TRBJ1-5; 8 nucleotides line up with TRBD1. The V gene's germline CDR1 is SNHLY and CDR2 FYNNEI. This CDR3 spans 12 amino acids. J was trimmed by 11 bases and V by 6 bases; bases with no gene match: 6. Full variable domain (rest looked up from reference TRBV2 and TRBJ1-5): EPEVTQTPSHQVTQMGQEVILRCVPISNHLYFYWYRQILGQKVEFLVSFYNNEISEKSEIFDDQFSVERPDGSNFTLKIRSTKLEDSAMYFCASSLTGGSQHFGDGTRLSIL.

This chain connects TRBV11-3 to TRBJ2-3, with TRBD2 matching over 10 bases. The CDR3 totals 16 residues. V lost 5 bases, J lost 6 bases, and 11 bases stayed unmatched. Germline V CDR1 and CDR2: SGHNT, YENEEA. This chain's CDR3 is CASSRRASGSTDTQYF. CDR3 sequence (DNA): TGTGCCAGCAGCCGCCGAGCTAGCGGGAGTACCGATACGCAGTATTTT.

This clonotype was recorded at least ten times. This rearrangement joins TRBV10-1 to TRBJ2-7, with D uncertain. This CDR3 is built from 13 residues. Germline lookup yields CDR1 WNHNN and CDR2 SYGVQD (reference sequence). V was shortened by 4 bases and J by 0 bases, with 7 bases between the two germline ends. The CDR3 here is CASSAASSYEQYF. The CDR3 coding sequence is TGCGCCAGCAGTGCGGCAAGCTCCTACGAGCAGTACTTC.

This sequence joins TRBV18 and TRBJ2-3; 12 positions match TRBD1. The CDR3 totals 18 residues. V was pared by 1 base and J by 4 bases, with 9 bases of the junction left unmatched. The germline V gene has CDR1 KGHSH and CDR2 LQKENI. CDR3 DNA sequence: TGTGCCAGCTCACCACTAACCCCCGGGACAGGGGGCCCAGATACGCAGTATTTT. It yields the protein CASSPLTPGTGGPDTQYF.

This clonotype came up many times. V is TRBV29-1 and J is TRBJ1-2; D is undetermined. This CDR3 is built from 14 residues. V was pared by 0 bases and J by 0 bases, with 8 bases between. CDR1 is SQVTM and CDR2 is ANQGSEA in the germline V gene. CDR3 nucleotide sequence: TGCAGCGTTGAAGATCACCAGTCTAACTATGGCTACACCTTC. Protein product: CSVEDHQSNYGYTF. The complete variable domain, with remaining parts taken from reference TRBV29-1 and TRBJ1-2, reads SAVISQKPSRDICQRGTSLTIQCQVDSQVTMMFWYRQQPGQSLTLIATANQGSEATYESGFVIDKFPISRPNLTFSTLTVSNMSPEDSSIYLCSVEDHQSNYGYTFGSGTRLTVV.

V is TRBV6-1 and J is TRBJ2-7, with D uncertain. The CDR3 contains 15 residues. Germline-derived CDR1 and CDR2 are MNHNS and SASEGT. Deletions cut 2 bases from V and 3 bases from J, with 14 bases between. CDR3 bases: TGTGCCAGCAGTGAACCAGTACACTCTATCTACGAGCAGTACTTC. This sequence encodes CASSEPVHSIYEQYF.

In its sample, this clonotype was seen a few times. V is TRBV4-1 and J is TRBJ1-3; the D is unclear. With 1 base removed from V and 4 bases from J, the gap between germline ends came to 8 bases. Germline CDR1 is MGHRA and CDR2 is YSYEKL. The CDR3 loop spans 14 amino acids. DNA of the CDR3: TGCGCCAGCAGCCAAGTTGGGCCAGGAAACACCATATATTTT. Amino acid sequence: CASSQVGPGNTIYF.

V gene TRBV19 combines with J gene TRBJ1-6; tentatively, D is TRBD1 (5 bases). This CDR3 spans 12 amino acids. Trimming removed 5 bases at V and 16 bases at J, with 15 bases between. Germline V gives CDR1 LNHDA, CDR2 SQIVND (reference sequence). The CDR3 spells CASSPDGGGLHF. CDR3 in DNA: TGTGCCAGTAGTCCAGACGGCGGGGGACTCCACTTT.

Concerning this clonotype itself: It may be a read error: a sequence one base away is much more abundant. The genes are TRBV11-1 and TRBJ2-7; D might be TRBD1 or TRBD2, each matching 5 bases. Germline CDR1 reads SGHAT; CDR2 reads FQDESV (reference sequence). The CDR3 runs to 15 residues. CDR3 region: CAGSRPGIGAYEQYF. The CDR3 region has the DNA TGTGCCGGCAGCCGACCGGGGATAGGGGCCTACGAGCAGTACTTC.

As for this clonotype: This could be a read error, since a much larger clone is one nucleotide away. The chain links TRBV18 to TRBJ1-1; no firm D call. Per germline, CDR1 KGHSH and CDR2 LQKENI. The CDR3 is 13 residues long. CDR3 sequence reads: CASSPLPNNEAFF. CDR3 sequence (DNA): TGTGCCAGCTCACCACTACCGAACAATGAAGCTTTCTTT. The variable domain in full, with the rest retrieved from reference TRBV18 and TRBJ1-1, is NAGVMQNPRHLVRRRGQEARLRCSPMKGHSHVYWYRQLPEEGLKFMVYLQKENIIDESGMPKERFSAEFPKEGPSILRIQQVVRGDSAAYFCASSPLPNNEAFFGQGTRLTVV.

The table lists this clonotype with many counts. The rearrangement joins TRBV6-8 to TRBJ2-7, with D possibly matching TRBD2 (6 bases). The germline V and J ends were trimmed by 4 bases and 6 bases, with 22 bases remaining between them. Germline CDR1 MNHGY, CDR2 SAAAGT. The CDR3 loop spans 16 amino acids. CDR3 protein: CASSLASARFSGEQYF. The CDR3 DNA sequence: TGTGCCAGCAGTTTGGCTAGCGCACGTTTTTCGGGCGAGCAGTACTTC.

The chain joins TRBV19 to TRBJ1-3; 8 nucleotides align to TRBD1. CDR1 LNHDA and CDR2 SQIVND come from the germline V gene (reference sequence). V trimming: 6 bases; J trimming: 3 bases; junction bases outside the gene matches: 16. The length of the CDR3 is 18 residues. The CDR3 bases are TGTGCCAGTAGGTCCGGGACAGGAGCTTATTGGAGTGGAAACACCATATATTTT. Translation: CASRSGTGAYWSGNTIYF.

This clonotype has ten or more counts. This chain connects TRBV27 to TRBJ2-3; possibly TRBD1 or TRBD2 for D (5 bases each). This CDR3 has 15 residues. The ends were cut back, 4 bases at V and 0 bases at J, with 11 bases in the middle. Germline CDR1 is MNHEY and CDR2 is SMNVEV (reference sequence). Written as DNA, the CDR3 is TGTGCCAGCAGTTGGGGGAGCGGAAGCACAGATACGCAGTATTTT. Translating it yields CASSWGSGSTDTQYF.